The TCR beta chain described here comes from a study of T cells in Graves' hyperthyroidism and ophthalmopathy. Whole-study context: It was at initial diagnosis, before any treatment, that peripheral blood was collected.

V was cut by 3 bases and J by 0 bases, with 11 bases left in between. Germline CDR1 reads WNHNN; CDR2 reads SYGVQD (reference sequence). The CDR3 consists of 15 residues. Whole-study results and caveats: For ophthalmopathy, model prediction preceded onset by a median about 6 months.

RNA transcripts served as the template for amplifying TCR beta CDR3 regions. The study used the HTBI primer set for a first-round RT-PCR of the TCR CDR3. One entry per CDR3 protein results from TCRdb running MiXCR on the multiplex PCR reads. The table lists 550,000 to 600,000 distinct CDR3 sequences, over 12% of them singletons. There are many counts of this clonotype. Its target is not known. A NOSPECS grade of at least 4, a Clinical Activity Score of at least 3 and duration under 3 months were recorded in ophthalmopathy patients. Reasons for excluding patients were uncontrolled infection, other autoimmune disease, pregnancy or lactation.

This chain joins TRBV10-1 and TRBJ2-5; D may be TRBD1 (6 bases). The sample was blood. The sequence came from a woman between 18 and 29 years old with Graves' ophthalmopathy. CDR3 nucleotide sequence: TGCGCCAGCAGTGACCCGGGACAAAACCAAGAGACCCAGTACTTC. This translates into CASSDPGQNQETQYF.